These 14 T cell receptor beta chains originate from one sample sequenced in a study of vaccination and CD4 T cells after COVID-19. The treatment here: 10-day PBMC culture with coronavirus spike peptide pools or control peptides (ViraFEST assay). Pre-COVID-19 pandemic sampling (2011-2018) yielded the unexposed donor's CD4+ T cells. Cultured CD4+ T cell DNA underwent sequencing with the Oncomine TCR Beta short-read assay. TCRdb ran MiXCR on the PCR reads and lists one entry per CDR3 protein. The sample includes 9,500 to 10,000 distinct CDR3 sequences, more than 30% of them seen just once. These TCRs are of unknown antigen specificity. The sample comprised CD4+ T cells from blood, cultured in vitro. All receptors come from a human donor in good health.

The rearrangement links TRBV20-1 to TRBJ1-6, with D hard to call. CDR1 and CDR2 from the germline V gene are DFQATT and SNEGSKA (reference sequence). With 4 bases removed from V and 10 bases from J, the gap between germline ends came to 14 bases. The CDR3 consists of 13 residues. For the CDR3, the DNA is TGCAGTGCTATAAAGGACTTAGAATCACCCCTCCACTTT. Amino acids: CSAIKDLESPLHF.

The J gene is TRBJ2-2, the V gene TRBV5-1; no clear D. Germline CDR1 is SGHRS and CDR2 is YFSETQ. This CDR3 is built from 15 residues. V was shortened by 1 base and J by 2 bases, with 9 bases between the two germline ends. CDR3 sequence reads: CASSLITANTGELFF. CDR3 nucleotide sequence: TGCGCCAGCAGCTTGATAACTGCAAACACCGGGGAGCTGTTTTTT. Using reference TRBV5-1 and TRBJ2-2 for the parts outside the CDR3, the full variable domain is KAGVTQTPRYLIKTRGQQVTLSCSPISGHRSVSWYQQTPGQGLQFLFEYFSETQRNKGNFPGRFSGRQFSNSRSEMNVSTLELGDSALYLCASSLITANTGELFFGEGSRLTVL.

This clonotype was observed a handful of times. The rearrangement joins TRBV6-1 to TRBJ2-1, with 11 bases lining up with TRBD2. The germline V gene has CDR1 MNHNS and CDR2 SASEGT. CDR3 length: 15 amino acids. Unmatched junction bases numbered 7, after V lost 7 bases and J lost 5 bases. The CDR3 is CASTRLAGLNNEQFF. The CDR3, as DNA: TGTGCCAGCACCAGACTAGCGGGGTTGAACAATGAGCAGTTCTTC.

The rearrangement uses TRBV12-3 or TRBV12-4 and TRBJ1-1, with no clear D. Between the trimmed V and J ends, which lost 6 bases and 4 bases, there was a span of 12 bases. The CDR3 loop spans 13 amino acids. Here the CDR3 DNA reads TGTGCCAGCAGCCCTGAGTGGAGCACTGAAGCTTTCTTT. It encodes CASSPEWSTEAFF.

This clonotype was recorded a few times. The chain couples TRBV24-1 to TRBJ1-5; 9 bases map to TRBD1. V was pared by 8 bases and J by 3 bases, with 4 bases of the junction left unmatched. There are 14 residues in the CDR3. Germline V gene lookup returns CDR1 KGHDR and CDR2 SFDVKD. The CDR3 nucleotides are TGTGCCACCACCGGGACAGGGACCAATCAGCCCCAGCATTTT. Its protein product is CATTGTGTNQPQHF.

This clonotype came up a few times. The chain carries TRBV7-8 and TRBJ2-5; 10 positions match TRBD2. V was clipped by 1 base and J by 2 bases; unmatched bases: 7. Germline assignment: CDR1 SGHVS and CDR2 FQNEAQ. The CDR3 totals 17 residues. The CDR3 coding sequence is TGTGCCAGCAGCTTAGGGTCTAGCGGGGGAAAACAAGAGACCCAGTACTTC. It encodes CASSLGSSGGKQETQYF.

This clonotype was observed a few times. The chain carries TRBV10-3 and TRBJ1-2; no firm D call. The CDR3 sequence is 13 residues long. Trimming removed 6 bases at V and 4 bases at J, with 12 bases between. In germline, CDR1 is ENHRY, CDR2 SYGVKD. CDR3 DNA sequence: TGTGCCATCAGGGACGCGGCAATCTATGGCTACACCTTC. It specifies CAIRDAAIYGYTF.

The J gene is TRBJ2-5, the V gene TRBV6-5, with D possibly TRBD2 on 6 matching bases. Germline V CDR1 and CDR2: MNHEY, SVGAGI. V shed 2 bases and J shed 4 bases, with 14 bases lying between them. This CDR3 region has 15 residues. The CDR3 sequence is CASSYGGALGETQYF. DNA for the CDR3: TGTGCCAGCAGTTACGGAGGGGCGCTAGGAGAGACCCAGTACTTC.

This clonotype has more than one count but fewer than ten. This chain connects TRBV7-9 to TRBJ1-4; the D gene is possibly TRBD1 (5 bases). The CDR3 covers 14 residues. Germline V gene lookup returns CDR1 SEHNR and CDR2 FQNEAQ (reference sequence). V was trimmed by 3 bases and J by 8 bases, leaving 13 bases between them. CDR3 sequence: CASSLVGRGEKLFF. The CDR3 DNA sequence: TGTGCCAGCAGCTTGGTAGGCCGGGGGGAAAAACTGTTTTTT.

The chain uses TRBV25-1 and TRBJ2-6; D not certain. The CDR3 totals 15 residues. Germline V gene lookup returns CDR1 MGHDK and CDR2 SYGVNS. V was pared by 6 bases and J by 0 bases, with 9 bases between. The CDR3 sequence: CASSYVLSGANVLTF. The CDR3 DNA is TGTGCCAGCAGCTATGTCCTCTCTGGGGCCAACGTCCTGACTTTC.

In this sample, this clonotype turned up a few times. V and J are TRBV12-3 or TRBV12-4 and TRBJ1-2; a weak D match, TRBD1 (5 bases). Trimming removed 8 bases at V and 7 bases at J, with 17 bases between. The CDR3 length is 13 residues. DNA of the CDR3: TGTGCCAGCCGGGACCCAGGTGGTGGTGGCTACACCTTC. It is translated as CASRDPGGGGYTF.

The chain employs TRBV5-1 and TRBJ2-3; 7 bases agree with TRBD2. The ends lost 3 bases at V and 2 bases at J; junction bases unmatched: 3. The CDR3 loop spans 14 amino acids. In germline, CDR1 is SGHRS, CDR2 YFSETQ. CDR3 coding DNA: TGCGCCAGCAGCTCTAGCGGAAACACAGATACGCAGTATTTT. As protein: CASSSSGNTDTQYF.

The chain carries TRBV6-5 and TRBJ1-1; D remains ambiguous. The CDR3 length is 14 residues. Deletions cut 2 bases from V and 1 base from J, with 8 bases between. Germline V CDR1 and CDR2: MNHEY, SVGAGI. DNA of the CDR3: TGTGCCAGCAGTTACGACGGATGGAACACTGAAGCTTTCTTT. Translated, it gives CASSYDGWNTEAFF.

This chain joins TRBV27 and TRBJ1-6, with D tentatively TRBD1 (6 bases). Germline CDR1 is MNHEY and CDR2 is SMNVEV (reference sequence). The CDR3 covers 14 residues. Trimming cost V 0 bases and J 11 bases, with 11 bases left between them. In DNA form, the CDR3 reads TGTGCCAGCAGTTTATCGATAGGGGGTACACCCCTCCACTTT. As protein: CASSLSIGGTPLHF.